The clone carrying this T cell receptor beta chain has ten or more counts. Its target is not known. This specimen comes from a study of read filtering for tumor transcriptome and immune sequencing. General study findings and limits: Dropping single-read clonotypes raised IR-seq and RNA-seq shared-clonotype correlation.

This library used 300 to 450 ng RNA and molecular barcoded adaptors spanning alpha/delta and beta/gamma chains. TCRdb processed the reads anew with MiXCR; each CDR3 protein has one entry. The table shows more than 100,000 distinct CDR3 sequences, with over 10% occurring only once. Every patient had bone marrow sampled while the disease was active. V was shortened by 4 bases and J by 4 bases, with 16 bases between the two germline ends. CDR1 is LNHDA, CDR2 SQIVND, per germline (reference sequence). There are 15 residues in the CDR3. Sequenced input: a population of CD138-negative cells sorted from bone marrow. The receptor comes from a donor at least 40 years old with multiple myeloma. The chain has TRBV19 and TRBJ1-1; D might be TRBD1 (5 bases). CDR3 sequence reads: CASSKPLRQSTEAFF. The CDR3 nucleotides are TGTGCCAGTAGTAAGCCCCTCCGACAGTCCACTGAAGCTTTCTTT.